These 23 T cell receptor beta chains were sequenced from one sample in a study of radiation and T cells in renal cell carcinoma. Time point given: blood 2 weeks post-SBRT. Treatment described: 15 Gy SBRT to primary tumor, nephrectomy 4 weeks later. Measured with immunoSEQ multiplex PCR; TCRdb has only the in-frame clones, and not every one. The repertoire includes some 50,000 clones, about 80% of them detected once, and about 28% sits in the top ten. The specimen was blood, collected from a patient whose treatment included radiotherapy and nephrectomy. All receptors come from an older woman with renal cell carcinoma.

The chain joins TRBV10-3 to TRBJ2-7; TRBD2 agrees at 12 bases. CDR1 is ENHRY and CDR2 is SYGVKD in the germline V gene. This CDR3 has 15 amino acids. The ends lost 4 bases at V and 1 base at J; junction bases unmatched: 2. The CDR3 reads CAISVLAGGSYEQYF. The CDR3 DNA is TGTGCCATCAGTGTGCTAGCGGGAGGGTCCTACGAGCAGTACTTC.

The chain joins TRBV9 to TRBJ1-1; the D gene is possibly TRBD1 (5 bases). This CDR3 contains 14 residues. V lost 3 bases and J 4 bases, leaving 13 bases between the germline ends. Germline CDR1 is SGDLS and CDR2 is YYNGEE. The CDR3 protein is CASSAGSGGTEAFF. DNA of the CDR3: TGTGCCAGCAGCGCCGGAAGCGGGGGCACTGAAGCTTTCTTT.

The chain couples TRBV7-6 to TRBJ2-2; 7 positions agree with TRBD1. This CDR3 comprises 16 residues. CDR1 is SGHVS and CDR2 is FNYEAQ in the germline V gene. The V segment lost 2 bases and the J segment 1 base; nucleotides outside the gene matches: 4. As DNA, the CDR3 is TGTGCCAGCAGCTTAAGGGGGCGCGGGAACACCGGGGAGCTGTTTTTT. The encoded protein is CASSLRGRGNTGELFF.

The CDR3 here is CASSLGLTSGRLGETQYF. The CDR3 DNA is TGTGCCAGCAGCTTAGGATTGACTAGCGGGAGGTTGGGTGAGACCCAGTACTTC. The rearrangement uses TRBV7-8 and TRBJ2-5; 13 bases match TRBD2. The CDR3 sequence is 18 residues long. Trimming cost V 1 base and J 5 bases; bases outside gene matches: 10. CDR1 SGHVS and CDR2 FQNEAQ come from the germline V gene.

CDR3 nucleotides: TGTGCCAGCAGCTTACCGGAGACTTACAATGAGCAGTTCTTC. Amino acids: CASSLPETYNEQFF. The chain recombines TRBV7-9 with TRBJ2-1; D is unresolved. V lost 2 bases and J 4 bases, leaving 9 bases between the germline ends. The CDR3 has 14 amino acids. CDR1 is SEHNR and CDR2 is FQNEAQ in the germline V gene (reference sequence).

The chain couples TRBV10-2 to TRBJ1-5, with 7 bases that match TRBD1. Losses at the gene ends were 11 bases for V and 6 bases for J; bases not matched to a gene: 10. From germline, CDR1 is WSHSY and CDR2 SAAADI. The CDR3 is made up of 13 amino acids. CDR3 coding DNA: TGCGCCTCCTTACAGGGGATAAGTCAGCCCCAGCATTTT. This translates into CASLQGISQPQHF.

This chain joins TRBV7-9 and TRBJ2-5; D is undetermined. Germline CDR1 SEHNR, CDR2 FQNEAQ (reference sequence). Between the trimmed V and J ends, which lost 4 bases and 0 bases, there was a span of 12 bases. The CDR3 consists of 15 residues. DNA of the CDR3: TGTGCCAGCAGCTATCCGGCCGGTTACCAAGAGACCCAGTACTTC. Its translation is CASSYPAGYQETQYF.

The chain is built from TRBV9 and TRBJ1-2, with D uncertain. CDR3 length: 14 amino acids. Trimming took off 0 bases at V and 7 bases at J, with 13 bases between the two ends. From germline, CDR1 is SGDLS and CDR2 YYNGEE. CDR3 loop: CASSVGGSSGGYTF. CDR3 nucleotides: TGTGCCAGCAGCGTAGGAGGGTCGTCGGGTGGCTACACCTTC.

In nucleotides, the CDR3 is TGTGCCAGCAGCTTAGCGCGAGCGGGAGGGCGGCCAAACGAGCAGTACTTC. Translated: CASSLARAGGRPNEQYF. The chain carries TRBV7-2 and TRBJ2-7, with TRBD2 matching 10 bases. With 0 bases clipped from V and 5 bases from J, the junction kept 10 bases outside the gene matches. Germline-derived CDR1 and CDR2 are SGHTA and FQGNSA. The CDR3 totals 17 residues.

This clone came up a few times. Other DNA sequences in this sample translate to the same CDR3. DNA of the CDR3: TGTGCCAGCTCAGATAACTATGGCTACACCTTC. Its translation is CASSDNYGYTF. This chain links TRBV6-1 with TRBJ1-2; D gene uncertain. V was trimmed by 8 bases and J by 1 base, leaving 5 bases between them. Germline assignment: CDR1 MNHNS and CDR2 SASEGT. The length of the CDR3 is 11 residues.

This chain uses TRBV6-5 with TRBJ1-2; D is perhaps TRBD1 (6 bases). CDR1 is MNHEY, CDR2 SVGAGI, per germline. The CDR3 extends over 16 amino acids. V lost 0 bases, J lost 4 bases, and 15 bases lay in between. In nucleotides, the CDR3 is TGTGCCAGCAGTTACTCCTCCCGGGGGCAGCTCTATGGCTACACCTTC. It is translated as CASSYSSRGQLYGYTF.

CDR3 in amino acids: CAISEVSGVGETQYF. The CDR3, as DNA: TGTGCCATCAGTGAGGTTAGCGGGGTAGGGGAGACCCAGTACTTC. The J gene is TRBJ2-5, the V gene TRBV10-3; 8 bases are a match to TRBD2. With 2 bases clipped from V and 5 bases from J, the junction kept 7 bases outside the gene matches. Germline-derived CDR1 and CDR2 are ENHRY and SYGVKD. CDR3 size: 15 residues.

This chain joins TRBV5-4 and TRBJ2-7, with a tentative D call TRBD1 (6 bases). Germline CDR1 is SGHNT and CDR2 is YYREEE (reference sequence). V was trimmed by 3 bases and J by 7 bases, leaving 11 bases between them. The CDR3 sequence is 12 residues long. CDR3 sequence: CASSSTGQEQYF. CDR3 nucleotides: TGTGCCAGCAGCTCCACAGGGCAGGAGCAGTACTTC.

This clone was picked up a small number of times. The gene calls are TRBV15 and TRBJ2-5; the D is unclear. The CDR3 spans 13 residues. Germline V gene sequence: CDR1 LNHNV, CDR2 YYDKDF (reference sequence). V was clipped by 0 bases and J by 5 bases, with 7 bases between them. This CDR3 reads CATSRDSAETQYF. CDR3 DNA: TGTGCCACCAGCAGAGATTCAGCGGAGACCCAGTACTTC.

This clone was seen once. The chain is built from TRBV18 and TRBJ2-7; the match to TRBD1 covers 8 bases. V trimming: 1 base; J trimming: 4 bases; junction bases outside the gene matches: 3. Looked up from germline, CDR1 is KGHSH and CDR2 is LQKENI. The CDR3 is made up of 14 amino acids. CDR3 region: CASSPLDREYEQYF. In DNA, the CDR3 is TGTGCCAGCTCACCACTGGACAGGGAGTACGAGCAGTACTTC.

The CDR3 DNA is TGTGCCAGCAGCCAAGGAGGGGCCCTCCTAGGAGAGCAGTACTTC. It is translated as CASSQGGALLGEQYF. This chain links TRBV14 with TRBJ2-7; D is tentatively TRBD1 or TRBD2 (5 bases each). The germline gives CDR1 SGHDN, CDR2 FVKESK. Trimming shortened V by 1 base and J by 7 bases, and 17 bases separated the two germline ends. This CDR3 contains 15 residues.

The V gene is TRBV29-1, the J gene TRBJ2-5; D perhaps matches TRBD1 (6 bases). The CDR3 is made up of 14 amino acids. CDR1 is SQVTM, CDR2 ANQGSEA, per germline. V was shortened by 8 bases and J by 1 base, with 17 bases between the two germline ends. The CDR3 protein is CSTAGAVAQETQYF. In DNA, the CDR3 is TGCAGCACTGCAGGGGCGGTGGCCCAAGAGACCCAGTACTTC.

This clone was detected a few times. The CDR3 loop reads CASGGTEVETQYF. CDR3 DNA sequence: TGTGCCAGCGGCGGGACGGAAGTAGAGACCCAGTACTTC. The V gene is TRBV9, the J gene TRBJ2-5; D perhaps matches TRBD2 (6 bases). Germline V gene data show CDR1 as SGDLS and CDR2 as YYNGEE. This CDR3 is built from 13 residues. V was clipped by 7 bases and J by 4 bases, with 14 bases between them.

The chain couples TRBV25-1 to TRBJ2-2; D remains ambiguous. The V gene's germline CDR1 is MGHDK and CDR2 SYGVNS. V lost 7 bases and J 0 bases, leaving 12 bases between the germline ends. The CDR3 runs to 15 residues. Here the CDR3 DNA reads TGTGCCAGCATGGCGTCGGGCCCGAACACCGGGGAGCTGTTTTTT. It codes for CASMASGPNTGELFF.

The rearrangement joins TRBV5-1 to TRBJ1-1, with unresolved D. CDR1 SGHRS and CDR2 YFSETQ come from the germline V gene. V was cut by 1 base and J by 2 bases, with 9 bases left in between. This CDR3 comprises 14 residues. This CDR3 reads CASSLRFTNTEAFF. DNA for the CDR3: TGCGCCAGCAGCTTGAGGTTCACTAACACTGAAGCTTTCTTT. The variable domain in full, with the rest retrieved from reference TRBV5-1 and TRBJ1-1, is KAGVTQTPRYLIKTRGQQVTLSCSPISGHRSVSWYQQTPGQGLQFLFEYFSETQRNKGNFPGRFSGRQFSNSRSEMNVSTLELGDSALYLCASSLRFTNTEAFFGQGTRLTVV.

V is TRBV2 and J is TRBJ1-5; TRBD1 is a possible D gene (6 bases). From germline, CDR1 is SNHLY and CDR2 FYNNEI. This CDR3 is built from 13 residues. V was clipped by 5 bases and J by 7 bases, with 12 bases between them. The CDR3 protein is CASSTGLRQPQHF. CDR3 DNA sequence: TGTGCCAGCAGTACAGGGTTGAGGCAGCCCCAGCATTTT.

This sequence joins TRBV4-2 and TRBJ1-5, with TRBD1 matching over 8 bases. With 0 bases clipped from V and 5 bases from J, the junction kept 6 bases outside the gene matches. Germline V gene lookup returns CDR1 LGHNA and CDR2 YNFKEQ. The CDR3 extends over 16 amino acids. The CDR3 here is CASSQDLTGGDQPQHF. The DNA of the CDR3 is TGTGCCAGCAGCCAAGATCTAACAGGGGGTGATCAGCCCCAGCATTTT.

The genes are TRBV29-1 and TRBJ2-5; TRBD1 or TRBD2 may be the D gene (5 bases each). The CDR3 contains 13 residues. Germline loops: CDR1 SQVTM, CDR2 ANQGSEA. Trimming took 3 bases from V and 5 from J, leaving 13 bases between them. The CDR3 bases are TGCAGCGTTGAGATGGGGGTGGGGGAGACCCAGTACTTC. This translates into CSVEMGVGETQYF.